This is a list of T cell receptor beta chains from one sample in a study of response to subunit inactivated influenza vaccine. Using its own MiXCR run on the RT-PCR reads, TCRdb lists one record per CDR3 protein. The sample holds about 800,000 distinct CDR3 sequences, 21% seen once. The sequencing used PBMCs from blood, collected more than 4 days after vaccination. Receptors originate from a man between 50 and 59 years old who received an inactivated influenza vaccine. The CDR3 runs from the conserved cysteine through the conserved F or W. The D gene is left open where the match is weak. Size tells how often a clone was seen (once, few, many) or the class of an expanded clone, and some rows leave it out.

clone size | J gene | V gene | D gene | CDR3 DNA | CDR3 protein
. | TRBJ2-3 | TRBV6-1 | . | TGTGCCAGCAGTAGAGGGGACTTGAGTACGCAGTATTTT | CASSRGDLSTQYF
many | TRBJ2-7 | TRBV2 | TRBD1 | TGTGCCAGCAGTGTGGACAGGCGCGAGCAGTACTTC | CASSVDRREQYF
. | TRBJ1-5 | TRBV24-1 | TRBD1 | TGTGCCATCAGTCCAGGGGGAAGCAGTCAGCCCCAGCATTTT | CAISPGGSSQPQHF
. | TRBJ2-5 | TRBV20-1 | . | TGCAGCGCTCCCGTTTTTCAGAGGTCGACCCAGTACTTC | CSAPVFQRSTQYF
. | TRBJ1-2 | TRBV14 | TRBD1 | TGTGCCAGCAGCCAAGGGACAGGTTTCTATGGCTACACCTTC | CASSQGTGFYGYTF
few | TRBJ2-7 | TRBV27 | . | TGTGCCAGCAGTTTAAGGGGACAATCCTACGAGCAGTACTTC | CASSLRGQSYEQYF
few | TRBJ1-2 | TRBV7-2 | . | TGTGCCAGCACCGGACTACTAGTGAGCTATGGCTACACCTTC | CASTGLLVSYGYTF
. | TRBJ1-1 | TRBV20-1 | . | TGCAGTGCTAGAGGATCCGTCCCGGGGACTGAAGCTTTCTTT | CSARGSVPGTEAFF
few | TRBJ2-4 | TRBV7-2 | TRBD2 | TGTGCCAGCAGCTTAGTCGGTCTGGGAGGGGACATTCAGTACTTC | CASSLVGLGGDIQYF
. | TRBJ2-2 | TRBV11-3 | . | TGTGCCAGCAGCTTAGAAAGTAACACCGGGGAGCTGTTTTTT | CASSLESNTGELFF
. | TRBJ2-3 | TRBV6-1 | . | TGTGCCAGCAGTGACCGCCGGGACCCTGCGGGAGATACGCAGTATTTT | CASSDRRDPAGDTQYF
few | TRBJ1-1 | TRBV7-2 | . | TGTGCCAGCAGCCTAAATACGGCGGGGACTGAAGCTTTCTTT | CASSLNTAGTEAFF
many | TRBJ2-3 | TRBV24-1 | . | TGTGCCACCAGTGATTCTCCCGGCGAGGGTACGCAGTATTTT | CATSDSPGEGTQYF
. | TRBJ2-1 | TRBV12-3/TRBV12-4 | . | TGTGCCAGCAGGGGACTCAGGGTTTACTCCTACAATGAGCAGTTCTTC | CASRGLRVYSYNEQFF
many | TRBJ2-1 | TRBV3-1 | TRBD2 | TGTGCCAGCAGCCAAGATTTGACTAGCGGGAGGCAGCGGTTCTTC | CASSQDLTSGRQRFF
few | TRBJ1-6 | TRBV10-3 | . | TGTGCCATCAACGGGCGGGGGCCCAATTCACCCCTCCACTTT | CAINGRGPNSPLHF
. | TRBJ1-1 | TRBV4-1 | . | TGCGCCAGCAGCCAAGTAAGCGAAGAGGAAGCTTTCTTT | CASSQVSEEEAFF
. | TRBJ1-5 | TRBV30 | . | TGTGCCTGGAGTGTAGGGGTTTATAGCAATCAGCCCCAGCATTTT | CAWSVGVYSNQPQHF
. | TRBJ2-3 | TRBV12-3/TRBV12-4 | TRBD2 | TGTGCCAGCAGTTTAGTAGCGGGGGAAGTATTTCTCGGCACAGATACGCAGTATTTT | CASSLVAGEVFLGTDTQYF
. | TRBJ2-1 | TRBV28 | TRBD1 | TGTGCCAGCACTAGATCGGGACAGGGTAGGATTAGGGCGGCGGGACGCGGTGTCTTC | CASTRSGQGRIRAAGRGVF
few | TRBJ1-1 | TRBV7-9 | . | TGTGCCAGCAGCTTAGTCCGTTTCGACACTGAAGCTTTCTTT | CASSLVRFDTEAFF
few | TRBJ1-2 | TRBV6-2/TRBV6-3 | . | TGTGCCAGCAGTTACTCGAGCCACCTCGCCTACTATGGCTACACCTTC | CASSYSSHLAYYGYTF